This T cell receptor (beta chain) originates from a study of control samples from healthy donors and cancer patients. Here immunoSEQ multiplex PCR was the method, and the copy in TCRdb shows in-frame clones only, minus some. This sample has about 140,000 clones, with 88% found just once. Sequenced sample: blood. The clonotype originates from a woman aged 25 to 45 in good health.

CDR3 bases: TGTGCCAGCAGTGACTATACAGATACGCAGTATTTT. As protein: CASSDYTDTQYF. This chain links TRBV6-4 with TRBJ2-3; D unclear. This CDR3 comprises 12 residues. The V gene lost 1 base and the J gene lost 3 bases, with 2 bases spanning the gap. Looked up from germline, CDR1 is MRHNA and CDR2 is SNTAGT.